These 13 T cell receptor beta chains originate from one sample sequenced in a study of response to subunit inactivated influenza vaccine. TCRdb passed the RT-PCR reads through MiXCR, listing each CDR3 protein once. The sample records 500,000 or so distinct CDR3 sequences, 15% to 20% being singletons. The sample was CD4+ T cells sorted from PBMCs, taken less than 30 months after vaccination. The receptors stem from a man aged 50-75 years who received an inactivated influenza vaccine.

The rearrangement joins TRBV20-1 to TRBJ1-2; 10 bases line up with TRBD1. The V gene's germline CDR1 is DFQATT and CDR2 SNEGSKA (reference sequence). The CDR3 loop spans 14 amino acids. Trimming at V came to 3 bases and at J to 2 bases, leaving 3 bases not matched to a gene. In nucleotides, the CDR3 is TGCAGTGCTAGCGAGACAGGGGGCAACTATGGCTACACCTTC. Its translation is CSASETGGNYGYTF.

This chain links TRBV10-3 with TRBJ2-5, with 8 bases fitting TRBD1. Germline CDR1 reads ENHRY; CDR2 reads SYGVKD. CDR3 size: 14 residues. V lost 4 bases to trimming and J lost 0 bases; unmatched junction nucleotides: 1. The CDR3 here is CAISAQGDQETQYF. The CDR3 DNA reads as TGTGCCATCAGTGCACAGGGGGACCAAGAGACCCAGTACTTC.

This clonotype occurred a few times. The V call is TRBV20-1, the J call TRBJ2-3, with 11 bases fitting TRBD2. The CDR3 consists of 14 residues. From germline, CDR1 is DFQATT and CDR2 SNEGSKA (reference sequence). With V trimmed by 1 base and J by 6 bases, 3 bases remained unmatched. CDR3 sequence: CSARVAGGPDTQYF. The CDR3, as DNA: TGCAGTGCTAGAGTAGCGGGGGGGCCGGATACGCAGTATTTT.

The table lists this clonotype with many counts. This chain links TRBV12-3 or TRBV12-4 with TRBJ2-1, with 14 bases identical to TRBD2. This CDR3 has 15 amino acids. Trimming at V came to 5 bases and at J to 8 bases, leaving 5 bases not matched to a gene. CDR3 sequence (DNA): TGTGCCAGCAGTCTGACTAGCGGGGGGGCGGATGAGCAGTTCTTC. Translating gives CASSLTSGGADEQFF.

The chain carries TRBV3-1 and TRBJ1-1, with D tentatively TRBD1 (6 bases). The CDR3 is made up of 14 amino acids. Trimming cost V 3 bases and J 0 bases, with 8 bases left between them. Germline V lookup: CDR1 LGHDT, CDR2 YNNKEL (reference sequence). The CDR3 protein is CASSHGTLNTEAFF. The CDR3 DNA reads as TGTGCCAGCAGCCACGGGACATTGAACACTGAAGCTTTCTTT.

This chain uses TRBV18 with TRBJ1-1, with D perhaps TRBD1 (5 bases). The CDR3 length is 12 residues. The V end was cut by 8 bases, the J end by 6 bases, with 13 bases between. CDR1 is KGHSH and CDR2 is LQKENI in the germline V gene. The CDR3 is CASLTRGSEAFF. CDR3 coding DNA: TGTGCCAGCCTAACGAGGGGTTCTGAAGCTTTCTTT.

This clonotype was counted at least ten times. The chain combines TRBV5-1 with TRBJ1-4; D is uncertain. Trimming shortened V by 0 bases and J by 7 bases, and 10 bases separated the two germline ends. Germline loops: CDR1 SGHRS, CDR2 YFSETQ. This CDR3 is built from 14 residues. CDR3 DNA: TGCGCCAGCAGCTTGGGAAGACCGCCTGAAAAACTGTTTTTT. It is translated as CASSLGRPPEKLFF.

This rearrangement joins TRBV12-3 or TRBV12-4 to TRBJ2-3; 7 bases agree with TRBD2. This CDR3 is 15 amino acids long. Losses at the gene ends were 6 bases for V and 0 bases for J; bases not matched to a gene: 6. The CDR3 DNA is TGTGCCAGCAGAGGGTGGGGGGGGAGCACAGATACGCAGTATTTT. Its translation is CASRGWGGSTDTQYF.

This clonotype was seen more than once but under ten times. The chain joins TRBV20-1 to TRBJ2-5, with 9 bases aligning to TRBD2. The junction had 10 bases not matched to a gene; V was cut back by 3 bases and J by 2 bases. The CDR3 has 16 residues. Germline V gives CDR1 DFQATT, CDR2 SNEGSKA (reference sequence). Here the CDR3 reads CSARGVGLARQETQYF. The CDR3, as DNA: TGCAGTGCTAGGGGGGTGGGACTAGCTAGGCAAGAGACCCAGTACTTC.

The chain is built from TRBV27 and TRBJ1-1, with no clear D. The germline V gene encodes CDR1 MNHEY and CDR2 SMNVEV (reference sequence). The CDR3 loop spans 16 amino acids. The V end lost 7 bases, the J end lost 6 bases, and 24 bases lay between the germline ends. The CDR3 DNA reads TGTGCCAGCACAAAAGAACCGGGTCAAAAGGTTTCTGAAGCTTTCTTT. Translation gives CASTKEPGQKVSEAFF.

There are many counts of this clonotype. This chain links TRBV5-1 with TRBJ2-1, with D perhaps TRBD2 (5 bases). Looked up from germline, CDR1 is SGHRS and CDR2 is YFSETQ. The germline V and J ends were trimmed by 4 bases and 6 bases, with 11 bases remaining between them. The CDR3 runs 13 residues. CDR3 sequence (DNA): TGCGCCAGCAGCGAGGGCAATTCCAATGAGCAGTTCTTC. This encodes CASSEGNSNEQFF.

The chain joins TRBV7-2 to TRBJ2-3, with a tentative D call TRBD2 (5 bases). Germline CDR1 and CDR2: SGHTA and FQGNSA. V lost 1 base to trimming and J lost 3 bases, with 17 bases between them. This CDR3 has 17 residues. The CDR3 DNA reads TGTGCCAGCAGCTTAGTATCGACTCCCGGGATGACAGATACGCAGTATTTT. Translation: CASSLVSTPGMTDTQYF.

The chain recombines TRBV19 with TRBJ1-5, with unresolved D. V lost 5 bases and J 5 bases, leaving 10 bases between the germline ends. Germline values: CDR1 LNHDA, CDR2 SQIVND (reference sequence). The CDR3 runs to 13 residues. CDR3 nucleotide sequence: TGTGCCAGTAGTGTTCAGGTCGATCAGCCCCAGCATTTT. Amino acid sequence: CASSVQVDQPQHF.